This T cell receptor beta chain was sequenced in a study of T cells in Graves' hyperthyroidism and ophthalmopathy. The study, taken as a whole, reports: Most thyroid clonotypes expanded above 0.001 appeared in blood too.

Regarding this clonotype: What it recognizes is unknown.

RNA transcripts gave rise to amplified TCR beta CDR3 regions. Carried out on the TCR CDR3, a first-round RT-PCR used the HTBI primer set. TCRdb called the multiplex PCR reads again in MiXCR, with one record for every CDR3 protein. The data contain hundreds of thousands of distinct CDR3 sequences, more than 30% of them seen just once; the ten biggest clones take up 8.9%. The V gene end was trimmed by 7 bases and the J gene end by 4 bases; junction bases not matched to a gene: 10. The CDR3 is 15 residues long. Per germline, CDR1 MNHEY and CDR2 SVGAGI. No progression to ophthalmopathy during 18 months of follow-up defined stable disease.

The rearrangement joins TRBV6-5 to TRBJ1-5; 7 nucleotides match TRBD1. This TCR came from a man in his late teens or twenties with Graves' hyperthyroidism. Sequenced material: blood. The CDR3 DNA is TGTGCCAGCAAGGCACACAGGGGTGGGAATCAGCCCCAGCATTTT. It yields the protein CASKAHRGGNQPQHF.